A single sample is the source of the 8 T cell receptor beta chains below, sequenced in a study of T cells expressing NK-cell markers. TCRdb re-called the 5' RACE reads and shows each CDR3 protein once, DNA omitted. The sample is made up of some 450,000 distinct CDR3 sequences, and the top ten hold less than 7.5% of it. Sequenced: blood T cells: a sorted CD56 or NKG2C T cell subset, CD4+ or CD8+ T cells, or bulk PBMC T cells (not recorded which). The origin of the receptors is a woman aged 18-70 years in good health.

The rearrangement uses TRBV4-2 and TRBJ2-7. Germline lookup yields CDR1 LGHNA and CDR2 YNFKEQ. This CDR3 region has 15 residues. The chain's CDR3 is CASSQPTGDSYEQYF.

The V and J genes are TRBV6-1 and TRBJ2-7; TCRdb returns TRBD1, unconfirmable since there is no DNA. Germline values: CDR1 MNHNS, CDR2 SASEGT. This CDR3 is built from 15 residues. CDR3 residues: CASSEAWTAPYEQYF.

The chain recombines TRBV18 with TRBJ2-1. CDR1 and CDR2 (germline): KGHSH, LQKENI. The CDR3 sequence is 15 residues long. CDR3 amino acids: CASSPRRSGDNEQFF.

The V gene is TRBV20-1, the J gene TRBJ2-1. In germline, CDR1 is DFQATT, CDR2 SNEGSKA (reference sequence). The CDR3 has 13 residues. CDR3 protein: CSATGNSYNEQFF.

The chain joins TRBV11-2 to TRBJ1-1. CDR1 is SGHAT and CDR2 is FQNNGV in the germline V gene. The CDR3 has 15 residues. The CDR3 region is CASSQGLGLNTEAFF. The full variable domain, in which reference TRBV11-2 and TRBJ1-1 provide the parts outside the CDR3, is EAGVAQSPRYKIIEKRQSVAFWCNPISGHATLYWYQQILGQGPKLLIQFQNNGVVDDSQLPKDRFSAERLKGVDSTLKIQPAKLEDSAVYLCASSQGLGLNTEAFFGQGTRLTVV.

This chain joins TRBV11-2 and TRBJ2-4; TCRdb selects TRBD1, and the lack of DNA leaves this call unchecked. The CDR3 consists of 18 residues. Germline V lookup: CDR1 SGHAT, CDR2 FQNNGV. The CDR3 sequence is CASSLVGGASVAKNIQYF.

The CDR3 reads CASSFAGQGGNQPQHF. V is TRBV7-9 and J is TRBJ1-5; TCRdb picks TRBD1, but there is no DNA to check that call. In germline, CDR1 is SEHNR, CDR2 FQNEAQ (reference sequence). This CDR3 region has 16 residues.

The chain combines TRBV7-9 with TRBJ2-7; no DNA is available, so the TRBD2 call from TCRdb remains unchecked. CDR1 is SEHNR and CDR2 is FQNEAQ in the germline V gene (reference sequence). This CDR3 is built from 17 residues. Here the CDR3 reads CASSLLGREVFTYEQYF.